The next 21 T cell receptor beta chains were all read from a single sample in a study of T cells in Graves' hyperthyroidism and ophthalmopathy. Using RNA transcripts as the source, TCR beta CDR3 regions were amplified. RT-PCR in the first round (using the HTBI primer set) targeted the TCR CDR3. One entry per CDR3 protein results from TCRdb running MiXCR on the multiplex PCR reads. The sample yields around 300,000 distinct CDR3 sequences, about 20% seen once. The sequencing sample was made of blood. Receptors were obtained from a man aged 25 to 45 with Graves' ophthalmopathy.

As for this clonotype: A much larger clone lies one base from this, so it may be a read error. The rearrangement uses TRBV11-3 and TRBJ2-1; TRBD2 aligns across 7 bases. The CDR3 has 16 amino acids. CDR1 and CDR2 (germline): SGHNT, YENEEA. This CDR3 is CVSSLGVGLAVNEQFF. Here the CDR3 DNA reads TGTGTCAGCAGCTTAGGGGTGGGTCTAGCGGTCAATGAGCAGTTCTTC.

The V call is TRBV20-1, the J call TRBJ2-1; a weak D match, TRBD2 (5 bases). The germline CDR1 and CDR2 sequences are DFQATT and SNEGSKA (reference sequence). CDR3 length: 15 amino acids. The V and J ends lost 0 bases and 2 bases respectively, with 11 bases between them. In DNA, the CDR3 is TGCAGTGCTAGAGAGGCTAGAGGGCCCTACAATGAGCAGTTCTTC. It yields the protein CSAREARGPYNEQFF.

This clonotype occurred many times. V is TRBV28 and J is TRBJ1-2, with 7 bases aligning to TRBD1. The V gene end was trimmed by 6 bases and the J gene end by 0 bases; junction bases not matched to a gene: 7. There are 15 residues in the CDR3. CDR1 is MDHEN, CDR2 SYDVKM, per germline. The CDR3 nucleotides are TGTGCCAGCAGACAACCGGGACAGCCTAACTATGGCTACACCTTC. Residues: CASRQPGQPNYGYTF.

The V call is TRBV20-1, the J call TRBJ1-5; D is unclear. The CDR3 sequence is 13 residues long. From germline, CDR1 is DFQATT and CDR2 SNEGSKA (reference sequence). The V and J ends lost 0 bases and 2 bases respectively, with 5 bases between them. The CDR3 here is CSARDGGNQPQHF. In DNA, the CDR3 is TGCAGTGCTAGAGATGGGGGCAATCAGCCCCAGCATTTT.

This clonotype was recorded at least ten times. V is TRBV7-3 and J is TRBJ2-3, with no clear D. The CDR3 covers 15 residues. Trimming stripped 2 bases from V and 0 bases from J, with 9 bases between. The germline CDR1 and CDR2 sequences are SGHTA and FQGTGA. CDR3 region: CASSLQAESTDTQYF. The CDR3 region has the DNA TGTGCCAGCAGCTTACAGGCAGAAAGCACAGATACGCAGTATTTT.

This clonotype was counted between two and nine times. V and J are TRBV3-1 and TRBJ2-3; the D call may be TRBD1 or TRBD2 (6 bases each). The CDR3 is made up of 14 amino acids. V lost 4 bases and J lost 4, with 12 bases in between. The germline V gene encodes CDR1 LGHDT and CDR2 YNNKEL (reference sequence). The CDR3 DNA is TGTGCCAGCAGCCCAGCGGAGGGGGCAGATACGCAGTATTTT. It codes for CASSPAEGADTQYF.

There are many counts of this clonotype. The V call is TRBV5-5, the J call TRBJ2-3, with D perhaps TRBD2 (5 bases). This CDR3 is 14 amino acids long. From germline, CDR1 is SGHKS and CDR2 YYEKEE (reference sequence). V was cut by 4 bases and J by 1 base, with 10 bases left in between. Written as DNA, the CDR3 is TGTGCCAGCAGCGGGCTAGCAGGCACAGATACGCAGTATTTT. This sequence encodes CASSGLAGTDTQYF.

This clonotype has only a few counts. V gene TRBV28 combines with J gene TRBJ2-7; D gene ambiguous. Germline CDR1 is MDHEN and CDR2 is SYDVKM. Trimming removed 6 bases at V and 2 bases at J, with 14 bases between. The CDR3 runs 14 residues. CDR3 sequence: CASSWRLRPYEQYF. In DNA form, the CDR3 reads TGTGCCAGCAGCTGGCGACTTCGCCCCTACGAGCAGTACTTC.

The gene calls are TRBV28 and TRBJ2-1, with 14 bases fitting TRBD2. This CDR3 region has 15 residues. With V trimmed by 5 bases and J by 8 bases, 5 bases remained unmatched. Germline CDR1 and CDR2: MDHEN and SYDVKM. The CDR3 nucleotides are TGTGCCAGCAGTCTGGGGACTAGCGGGAGCTATGAGCAGTTCTTC. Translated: CASSLGTSGSYEQFF.

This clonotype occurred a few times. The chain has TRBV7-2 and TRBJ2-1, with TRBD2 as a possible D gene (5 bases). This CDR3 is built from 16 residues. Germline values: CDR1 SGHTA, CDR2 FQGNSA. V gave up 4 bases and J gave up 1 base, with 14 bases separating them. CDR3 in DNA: TGTGCCAGCAGCTGGGGTGGCAGCGGTTCCTACAATGAGCAGTTCTTC. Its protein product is CASSWGGSGSYNEQFF.

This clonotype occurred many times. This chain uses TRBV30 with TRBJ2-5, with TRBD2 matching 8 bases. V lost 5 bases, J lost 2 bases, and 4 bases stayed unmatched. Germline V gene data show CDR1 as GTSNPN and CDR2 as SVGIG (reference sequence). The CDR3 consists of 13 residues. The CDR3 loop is CAWGSGMQETQYF. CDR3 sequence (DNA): TGTGCCTGGGGTAGCGGGATGCAAGAGACCCAGTACTTC.

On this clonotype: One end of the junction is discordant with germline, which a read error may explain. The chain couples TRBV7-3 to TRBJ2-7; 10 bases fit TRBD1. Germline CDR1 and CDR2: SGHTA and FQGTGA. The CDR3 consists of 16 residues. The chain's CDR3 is CASSLTGTGASYERYF. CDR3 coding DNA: TGTGCCAGCAGCCTAACCGGGACAGGGGCTTCCTACGAGCGGTACTTC.

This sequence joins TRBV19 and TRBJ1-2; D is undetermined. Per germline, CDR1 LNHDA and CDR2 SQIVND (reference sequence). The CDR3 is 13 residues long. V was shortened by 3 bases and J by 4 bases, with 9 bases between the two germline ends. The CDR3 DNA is TGTGCCAGTAGTATTTGGGGTAGCTATGGCTACACCTTC. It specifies CASSIWGSYGYTF.

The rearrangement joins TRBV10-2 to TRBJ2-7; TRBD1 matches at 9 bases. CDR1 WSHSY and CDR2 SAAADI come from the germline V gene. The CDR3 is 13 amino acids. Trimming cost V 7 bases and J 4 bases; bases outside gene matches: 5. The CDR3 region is CASKTGQGYEQYF. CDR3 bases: TGCGCCAGCAAGACGGGACAGGGTTACGAGCAGTACTTC.

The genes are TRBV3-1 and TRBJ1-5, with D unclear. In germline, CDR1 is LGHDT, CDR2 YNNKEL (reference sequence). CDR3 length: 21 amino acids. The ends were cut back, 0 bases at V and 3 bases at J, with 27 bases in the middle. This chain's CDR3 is CASSQDMRYVPLRIYNQPQHF. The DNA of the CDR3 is TGTGCCAGCAGCCAAGATATGAGGTATGTCCCCCTCCGGATCTACAATCAGCCCCAGCATTTT.

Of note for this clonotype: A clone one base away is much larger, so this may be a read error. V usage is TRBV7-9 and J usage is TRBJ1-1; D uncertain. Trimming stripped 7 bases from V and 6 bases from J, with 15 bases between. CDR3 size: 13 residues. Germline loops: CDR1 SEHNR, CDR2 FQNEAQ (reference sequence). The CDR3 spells CASNVRFDAEAFF. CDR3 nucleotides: TGTGCCAGCAACGTGAGGTTCGACGCTGAAGCTTTCTTT.

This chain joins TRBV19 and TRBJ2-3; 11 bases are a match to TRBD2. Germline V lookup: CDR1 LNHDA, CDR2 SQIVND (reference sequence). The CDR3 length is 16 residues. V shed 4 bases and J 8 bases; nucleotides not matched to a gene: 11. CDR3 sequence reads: CASSTPLAGGPSTQYF. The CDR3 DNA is TGTGCCAGTAGTACTCCCTTAGCGGGAGGGCCAAGTACGCAGTATTTT.

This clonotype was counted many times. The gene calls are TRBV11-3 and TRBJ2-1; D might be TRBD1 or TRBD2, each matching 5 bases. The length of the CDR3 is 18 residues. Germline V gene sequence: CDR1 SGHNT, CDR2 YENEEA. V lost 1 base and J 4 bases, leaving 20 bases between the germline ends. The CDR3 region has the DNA TGTGCCAGCAGCTTAGCACCCCTTTCGGGACGATATTACAATGAGCAGTTCTTC. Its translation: CASSLAPLSGRYYNEQFF.

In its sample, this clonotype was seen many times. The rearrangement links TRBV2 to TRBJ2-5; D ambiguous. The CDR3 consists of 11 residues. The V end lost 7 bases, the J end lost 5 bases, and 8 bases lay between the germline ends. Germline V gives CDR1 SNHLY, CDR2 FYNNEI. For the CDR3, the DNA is TGTGCCAGCAAAGTGGGGGAGACCCAGTACTTC. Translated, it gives CASKVGETQYF.

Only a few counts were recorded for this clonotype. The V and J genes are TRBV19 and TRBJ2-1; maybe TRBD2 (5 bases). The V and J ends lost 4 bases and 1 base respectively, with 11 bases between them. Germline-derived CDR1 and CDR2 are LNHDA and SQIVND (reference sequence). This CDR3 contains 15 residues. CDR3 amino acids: CASSTLPGSYNEQFF. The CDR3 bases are TGTGCCAGTAGTACCCTCCCGGGGTCCTACAATGAGCAGTTCTTC.

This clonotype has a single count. CDR3 in DNA: TGTGCCATCAAAGCGGGGGACTTCTCCTACGAGCAGTACTTC. This translates into CAIKAGDFSYEQYF. The J gene is TRBJ2-7, the V gene TRBV10-3, with TRBD2 matching over 8 bases. Looked up from germline, CDR1 is ENHRY and CDR2 is SYGVKD. This CDR3 is built from 14 residues. V shed 7 bases, J shed 0 bases, and the junction held 5 bases outside the gene matches.